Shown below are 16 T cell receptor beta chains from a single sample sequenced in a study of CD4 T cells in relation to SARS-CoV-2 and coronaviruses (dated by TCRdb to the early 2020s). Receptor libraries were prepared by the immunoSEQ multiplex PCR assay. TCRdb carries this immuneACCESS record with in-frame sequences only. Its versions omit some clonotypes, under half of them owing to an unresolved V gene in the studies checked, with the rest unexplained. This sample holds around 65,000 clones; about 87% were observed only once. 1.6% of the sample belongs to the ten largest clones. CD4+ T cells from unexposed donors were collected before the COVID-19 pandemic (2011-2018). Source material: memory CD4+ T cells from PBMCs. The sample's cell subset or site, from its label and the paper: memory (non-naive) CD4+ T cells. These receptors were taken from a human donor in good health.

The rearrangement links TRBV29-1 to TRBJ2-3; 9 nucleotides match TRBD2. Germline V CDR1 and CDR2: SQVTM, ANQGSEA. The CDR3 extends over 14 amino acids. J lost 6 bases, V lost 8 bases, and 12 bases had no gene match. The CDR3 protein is CSLREREAADTQYF. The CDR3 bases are TGCAGCCTCCGTGAGCGGGAGGCCGCCGATACGCAGTATTTT.

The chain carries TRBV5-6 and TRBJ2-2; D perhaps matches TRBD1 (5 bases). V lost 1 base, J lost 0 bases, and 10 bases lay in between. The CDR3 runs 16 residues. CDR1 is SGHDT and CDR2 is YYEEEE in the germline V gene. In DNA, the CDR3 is TGTGCCAGCAGCTTGAGGCAGGGAACGAACACCGGGGAGCTGTTTTTT. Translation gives CASSLRQGTNTGELFF.

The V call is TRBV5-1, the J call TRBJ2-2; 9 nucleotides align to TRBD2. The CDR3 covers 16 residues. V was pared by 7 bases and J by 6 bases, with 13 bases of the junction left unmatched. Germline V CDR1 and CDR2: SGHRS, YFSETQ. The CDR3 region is CASVPTERGVPGELFF. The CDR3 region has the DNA TGCGCCAGCGTCCCGACTGAGCGGGGGGTCCCCGGGGAGCTGTTTTTT.

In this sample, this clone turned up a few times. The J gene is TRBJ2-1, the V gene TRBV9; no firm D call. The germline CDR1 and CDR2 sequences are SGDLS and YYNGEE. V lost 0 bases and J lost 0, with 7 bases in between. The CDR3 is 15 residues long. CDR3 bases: TGTGCCAGCAGCGTAGTGGCGGACTCCTACAATGAGCAGTTCTTC. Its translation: CASSVVADSYNEQFF.

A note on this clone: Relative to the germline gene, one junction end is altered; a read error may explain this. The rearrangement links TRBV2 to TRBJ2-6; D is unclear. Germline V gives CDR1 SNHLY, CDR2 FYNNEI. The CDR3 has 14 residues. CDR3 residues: CASREEKGLNVLTF. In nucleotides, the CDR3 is TGTGCCAGCAGGGAAGAGAAGGGCCTCAACGTCCTGACTTTC.

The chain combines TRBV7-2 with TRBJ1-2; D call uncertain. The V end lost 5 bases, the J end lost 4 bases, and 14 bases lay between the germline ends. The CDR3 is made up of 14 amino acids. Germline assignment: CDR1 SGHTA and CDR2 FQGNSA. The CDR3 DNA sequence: TGTGCCAGCAGCCCATCTGCGCAGATCTATGGCTACACCTTC. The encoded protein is CASSPSAQIYGYTF.

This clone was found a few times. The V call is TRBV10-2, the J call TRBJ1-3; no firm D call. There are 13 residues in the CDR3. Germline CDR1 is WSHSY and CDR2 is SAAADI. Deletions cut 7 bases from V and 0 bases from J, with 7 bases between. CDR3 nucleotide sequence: TGCGCCAGCATGCCCTCCTCTGGAAACACCATATATTTT. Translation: CASMPSSGNTIYF.

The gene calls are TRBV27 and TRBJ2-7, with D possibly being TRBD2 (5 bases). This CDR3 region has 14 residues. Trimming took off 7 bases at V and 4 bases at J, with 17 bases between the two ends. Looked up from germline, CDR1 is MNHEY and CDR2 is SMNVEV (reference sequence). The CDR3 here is CASTHRGGGYEQYF. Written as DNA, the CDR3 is TGTGCCAGCACCCACCGGGGTGGAGGATACGAGCAGTACTTC.

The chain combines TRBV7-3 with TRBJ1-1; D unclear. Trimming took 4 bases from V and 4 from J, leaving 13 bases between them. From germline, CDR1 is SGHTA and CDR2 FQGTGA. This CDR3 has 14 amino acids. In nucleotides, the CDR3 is TGTGCCAGCAGCTCCCTTGACCAAGGCACTGAAGCTTTCTTT. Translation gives CASSSLDQGTEAFF.

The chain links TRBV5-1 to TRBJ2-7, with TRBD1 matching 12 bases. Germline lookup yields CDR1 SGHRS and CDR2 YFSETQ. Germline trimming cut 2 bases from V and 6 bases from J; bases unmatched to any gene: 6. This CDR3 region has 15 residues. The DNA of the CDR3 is TGCGCCAGCAGCTTTGGGGGACAGGGGGCGGGCGAGCAGTACTTC. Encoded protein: CASSFGGQGAGEQYF. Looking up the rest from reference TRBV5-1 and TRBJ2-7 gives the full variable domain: KAGVTQTPRYLIKTRGQQVTLSCSPISGHRSVSWYQQTPGQGLQFLFEYFSETQRNKGNFPGRFSGRQFSNSRSEMNVSTLELGDSALYLCASSFGGQGAGEQYFGPGTRLTVT.

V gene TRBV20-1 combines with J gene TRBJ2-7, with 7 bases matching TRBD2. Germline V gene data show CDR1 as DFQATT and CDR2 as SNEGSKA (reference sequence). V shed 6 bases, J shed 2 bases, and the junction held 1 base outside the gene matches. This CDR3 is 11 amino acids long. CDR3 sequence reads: CSASGAYEQYF. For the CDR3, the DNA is TGCAGTGCGAGCGGGGCCTACGAGCAGTACTTC.

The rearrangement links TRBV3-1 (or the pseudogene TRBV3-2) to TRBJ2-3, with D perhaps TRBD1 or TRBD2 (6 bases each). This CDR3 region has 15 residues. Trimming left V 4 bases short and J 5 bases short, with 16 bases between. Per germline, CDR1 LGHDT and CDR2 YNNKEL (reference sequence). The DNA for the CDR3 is TGTGCCAGCAGCCTATTACCCGAGGGGGGAGATACGCAGTATTTT. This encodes CASSLLPEGGDTQYF.

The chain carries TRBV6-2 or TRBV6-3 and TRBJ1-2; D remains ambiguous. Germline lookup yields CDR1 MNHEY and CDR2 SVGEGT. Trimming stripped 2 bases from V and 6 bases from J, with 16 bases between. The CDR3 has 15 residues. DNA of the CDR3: TGTGCCAGCAGTTACGCCCTTAATTATGGAGATGGCTACACCTTC. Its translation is CASSYALNYGDGYTF.

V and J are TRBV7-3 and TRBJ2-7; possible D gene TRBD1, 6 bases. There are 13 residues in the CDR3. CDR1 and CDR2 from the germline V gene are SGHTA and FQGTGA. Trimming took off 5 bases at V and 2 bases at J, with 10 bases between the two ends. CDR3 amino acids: CASSRDTAYEQYF. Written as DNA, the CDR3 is TGTGCCAGCAGCCGGGACACCGCCTACGAGCAGTACTTC. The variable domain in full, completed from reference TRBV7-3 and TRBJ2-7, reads GAGVSQTPSNKVTEKGKYVELRCDPISGHTALYWYRQSLGQGPEFLIYFQGTGAADDSGLPNDRFFAVRPEGSVSTLKIQRTERGDSAVYLCASSRDTAYEQYFGPGTRLTVT.

CDR3 loop: CASSYRREGSHEQYF. Written as DNA, the CDR3 is TGTGCCAGCAGTTACCGGCGAGAGGGATCCCACGAGCAGTACTTC. The chain employs TRBV6-5 and TRBJ2-7, with a tentative D call TRBD2 (5 bases). Trimming removed 2 bases at V and 5 bases at J, with 16 bases between. CDR1 and CDR2 (germline): MNHEY, SVGAGI. This CDR3 has 15 residues.

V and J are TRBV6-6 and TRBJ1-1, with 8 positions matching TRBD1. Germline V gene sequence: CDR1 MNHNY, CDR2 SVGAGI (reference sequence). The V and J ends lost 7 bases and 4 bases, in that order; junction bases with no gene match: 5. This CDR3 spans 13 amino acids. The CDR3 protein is CASTLDRGTEAFF. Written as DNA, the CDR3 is TGTGCCAGCACCCTAGACAGGGGCACTGAAGCTTTCTTT.